This TCR beta chain was profiled in a study of blood T cell repertoires in COVID-19. Measured with immunoSEQ multiplex PCR; TCRdb has only the in-frame clones, and not every one. The sample includes 330,000 or so clones, over 75% of them seen just once. The CDR3 contains 15 residues. Between the trimmed V and J ends, which lost 1 base and 5 bases, there was a span of 12 bases. Germline assignment: CDR1 SGHRS and CDR2 YFSETQ. The sequence was collected from a man between 35 and 55 years old in a cohort exposed to, infected with or recovered from COVID-19 (not recorded which). The material sequenced was PBMCs or T cells enriched from blood (not recorded which). The chain has TRBV5-1 and TRBJ2-2; perhaps TRBD2 as D (5 bases). The CDR3 bases are TGCGCCAGCAGCTTGTGGGAGATGGGTACCGGGGAGCTGTTTTTT. Protein sequence: CASSLWEMGTGELFF.